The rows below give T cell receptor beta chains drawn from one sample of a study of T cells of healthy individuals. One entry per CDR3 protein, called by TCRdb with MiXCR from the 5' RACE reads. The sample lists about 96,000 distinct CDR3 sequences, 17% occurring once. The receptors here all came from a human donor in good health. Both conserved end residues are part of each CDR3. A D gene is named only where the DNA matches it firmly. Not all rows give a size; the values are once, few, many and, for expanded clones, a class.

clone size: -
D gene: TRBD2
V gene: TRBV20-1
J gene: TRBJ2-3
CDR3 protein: CSARKAGDDTDTQYF
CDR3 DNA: TGCAGTGCTAGGAAAGCGGGAGACGACACAGATACGCAGTATTTT

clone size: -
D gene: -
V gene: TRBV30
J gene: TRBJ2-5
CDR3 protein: CAWSLGKETQYF
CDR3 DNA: TGTGCCTGGAGTTTGGGAAAAGAGACCCAGTACTTC

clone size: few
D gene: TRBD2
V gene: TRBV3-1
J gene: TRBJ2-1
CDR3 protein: CASSPGTSGRSNEQFF
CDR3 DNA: TGTGCCAGCAGCCCCGGGACTAGCGGGAGGTCCAATGAGCAGTTCTTC

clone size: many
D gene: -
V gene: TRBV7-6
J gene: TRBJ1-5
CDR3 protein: CASSLGGTNNQPQHF
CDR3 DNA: TGTGCCAGCAGCTTGGGTGGGACGAACAATCAGCCCCAGCATTTT

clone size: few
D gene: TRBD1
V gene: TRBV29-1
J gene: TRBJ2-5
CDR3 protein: CSVYSYRGQETQYF
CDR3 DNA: TGCAGCGTTTACTCTTACAGGGGCCAAGAGACCCAGTACTTC

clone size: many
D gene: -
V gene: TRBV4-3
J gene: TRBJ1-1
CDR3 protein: CASSRLLGGGGTEAFF
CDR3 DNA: TGCGCCAGCAGCCGCCTCCTGGGGGGGGGTGGTACTGAAGCTTTCTTT

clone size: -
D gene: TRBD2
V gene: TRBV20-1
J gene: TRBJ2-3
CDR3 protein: CSARTSVTDTQYF
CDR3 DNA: TGCAGTGCCAGGACTAGCGTAACAGATACGCAGTATTTT

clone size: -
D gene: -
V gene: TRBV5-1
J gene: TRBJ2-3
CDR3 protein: CASKGGGLGTDTQYF
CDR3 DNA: TGCGCCAGCAAAGGCGGGGGCCTAGGCACAGATACGCAGTATTTT

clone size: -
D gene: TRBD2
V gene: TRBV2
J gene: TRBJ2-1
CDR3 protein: CATRAGKDEQFF
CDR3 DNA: TGTGCCACCCGAGCGGGAAAGGATGAGCAGTTCTTC

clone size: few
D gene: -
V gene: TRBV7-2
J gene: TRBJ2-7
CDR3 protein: CASSAGGTPYEQYF
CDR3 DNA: TGTGCCAGCAGCGCAGGCGGGACACCCTACGAGCAGTACTTC

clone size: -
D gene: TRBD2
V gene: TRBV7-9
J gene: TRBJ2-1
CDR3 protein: CAGSLVSREGNEQFF
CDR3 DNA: TGTGCCGGCAGCTTAGTGTCGCGGGAGGGTAATGAGCAGTTCTTC

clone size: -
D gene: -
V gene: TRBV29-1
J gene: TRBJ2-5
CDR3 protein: CSVVSPFQETQYF
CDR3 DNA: TGCAGCGTTGTTAGTCCCTTTCAAGAGACCCAGTACTTC

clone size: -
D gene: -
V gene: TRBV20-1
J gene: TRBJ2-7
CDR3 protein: CSARRTASYEQYF
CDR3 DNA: TGCAGTGCTAGAAGGACGGCCTCCTACGAGCAGTACTTC

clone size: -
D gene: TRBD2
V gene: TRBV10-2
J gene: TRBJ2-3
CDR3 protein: CASRSSGSPTDTQYF
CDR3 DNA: TGCGCCAGCAGGTCTAGCGGGAGTCCCACAGATACGCAGTATTTT

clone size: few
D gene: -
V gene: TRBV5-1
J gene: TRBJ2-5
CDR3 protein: CASSLWGPGETQYF
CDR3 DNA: TGCGCCAGCAGCTTGTGGGGGCCGGGAGAGACCCAGTACTTC

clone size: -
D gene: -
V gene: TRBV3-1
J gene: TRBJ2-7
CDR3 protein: CASSQGGTYEQYF
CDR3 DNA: TGTGCCAGCAGCCAAGGAGGAACCTACGAGCAGTACTTC

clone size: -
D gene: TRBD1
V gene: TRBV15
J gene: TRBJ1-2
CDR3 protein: CATSTDRGLNYGYTF
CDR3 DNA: TGTGCCACCAGCACTGATAGGGGGCTTAACTATGGCTACACCTTC

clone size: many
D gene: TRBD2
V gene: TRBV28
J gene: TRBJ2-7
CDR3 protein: CASSPLPAGANEQYF
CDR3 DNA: TGTGCCAGCAGTCCCCTCCCAGCGGGAGCGAACGAGCAGTACTTC

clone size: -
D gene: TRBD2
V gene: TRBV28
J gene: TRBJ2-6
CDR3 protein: CASNKGTSGSGANVLTF
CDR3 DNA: TGTGCCAGCAACAAGGGGACTAGCGGCTCTGGGGCCAACGTCCTGACTTTC

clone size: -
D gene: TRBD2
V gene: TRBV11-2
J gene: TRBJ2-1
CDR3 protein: CASSLAPGLAGAGEQFF
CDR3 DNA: TGTGCCAGCAGCTTAGCCCCGGGACTAGCGGGAGCCGGTGAGCAGTTCTTC

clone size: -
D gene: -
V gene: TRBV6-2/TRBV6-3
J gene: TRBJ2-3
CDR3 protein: CASTRGEIDTQYF
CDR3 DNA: TGTGCCAGCACTCGGGGAGAGATAGATACGCAGTATTTT

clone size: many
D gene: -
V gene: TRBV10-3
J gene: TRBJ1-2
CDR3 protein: CAISELRPGTYEVYGYTF
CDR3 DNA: TGTGCCATCAGTGAGTTACGACCCGGGACCTATGAAGTCTATGGCTACACCTTC

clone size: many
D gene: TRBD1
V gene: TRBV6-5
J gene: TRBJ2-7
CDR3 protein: CASSAPLDRGVSYEQYF
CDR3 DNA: TGTGCCAGCAGTGCCCCTCTCGACAGGGGGGTCTCCTACGAGCAGTACTTC

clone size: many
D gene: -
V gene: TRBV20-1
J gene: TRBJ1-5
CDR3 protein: CSARDPDSNQPQHF
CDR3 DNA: TGCAGTGCTAGAGACCCGGACAGCAATCAGCCCCAGCATTTT

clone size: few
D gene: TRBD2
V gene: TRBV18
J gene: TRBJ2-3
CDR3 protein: CASSLAGGPSRDTQYF
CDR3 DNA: TGTGCCAGCTCTCTTGCGGGAGGGCCTTCAAGAGATACGCAGTATTTT

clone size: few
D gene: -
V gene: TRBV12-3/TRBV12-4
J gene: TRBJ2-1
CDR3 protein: CASSFSRRGLAGSYNEQFF
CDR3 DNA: TGTGCCAGCAGTTTTTCCCGCAGGGGGCTAGCGGGGTCCTACAATGAGCAGTTCTTC

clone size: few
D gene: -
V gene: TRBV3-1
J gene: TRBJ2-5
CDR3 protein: CASSTPEGLQETQYF
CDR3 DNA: TGTGCCAGCAGCACTCCCGAGGGCCTCCAAGAGACCCAGTACTTC

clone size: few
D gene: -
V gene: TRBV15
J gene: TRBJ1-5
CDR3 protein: CATSQGAVSNQPQHF
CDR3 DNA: TGTGCCACCAGTCAAGGGGCGGTTAGCAATCAGCCCCAGCATTTT

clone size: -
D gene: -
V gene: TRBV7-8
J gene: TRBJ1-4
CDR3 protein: CASSLLQGLEGEKLFF
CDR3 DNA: TGTGCCAGCAGCTTGCTACAGGGTCTGGAAGGTGAAAAACTGTTTTTT

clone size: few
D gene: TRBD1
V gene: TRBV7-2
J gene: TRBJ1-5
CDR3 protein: CASSLRARQGRDQPQHF
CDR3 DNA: TGTGCCAGCAGCTTACGGGCCCGACAGGGGAGGGATCAGCCCCAGCATTTT

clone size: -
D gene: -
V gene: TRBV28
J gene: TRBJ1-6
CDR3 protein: CASTRLGLDSPLHF
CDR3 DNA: TGTGCCAGCACCCGACTAGGCCTAGATTCACCCCTCCACTTT

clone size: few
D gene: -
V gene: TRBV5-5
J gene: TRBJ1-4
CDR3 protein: CASSLSATNEKLFF
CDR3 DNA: TGTGCCAGCAGCTTGTCCGCAACTAATGAAAAACTGTTTTTT

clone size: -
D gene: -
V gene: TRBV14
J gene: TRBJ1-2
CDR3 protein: CASSPVETLYGYTF
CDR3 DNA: TGTGCCAGCAGCCCAGTAGAGACGCTCTATGGCTACACCTTC

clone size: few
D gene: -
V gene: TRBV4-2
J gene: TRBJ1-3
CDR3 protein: CASSGEVSSGNTIYF
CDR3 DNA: TGTGCCAGCAGCGGGGAGGTGAGCTCTGGAAACACCATATATTTT

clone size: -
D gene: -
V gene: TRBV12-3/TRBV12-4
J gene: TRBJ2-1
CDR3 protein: CASRGIEYSEQFF
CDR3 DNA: TGTGCCAGCAGGGGGATTGAGTACAGTGAGCAGTTCTTC

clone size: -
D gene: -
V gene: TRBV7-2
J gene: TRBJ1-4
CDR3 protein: CASAQGSMANEKLFF
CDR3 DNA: TGTGCCAGCGCACAGGGAAGCATGGCTAATGAAAAACTGTTTTTT

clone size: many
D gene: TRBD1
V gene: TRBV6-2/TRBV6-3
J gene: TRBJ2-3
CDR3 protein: CASSLGQGATDTQYF
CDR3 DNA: TGTGCCAGCAGCCTAGGACAGGGGGCTACAGATACGCAGTATTTT

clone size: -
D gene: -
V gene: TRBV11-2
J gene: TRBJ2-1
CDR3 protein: CASSLSLLNEQFF
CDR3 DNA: TGTGCCAGCAGCTTGAGCCTCTTAAATGAGCAGTTCTTC

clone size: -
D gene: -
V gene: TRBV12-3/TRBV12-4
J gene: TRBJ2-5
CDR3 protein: CASKDQEETQYF
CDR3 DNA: TGTGCCAGCAAGGACCAAGAAGAGACCCAGTACTTC

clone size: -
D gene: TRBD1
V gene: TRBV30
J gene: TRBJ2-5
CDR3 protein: CAWRGQGRNKETQYF
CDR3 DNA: TGTGCCTGGAGGGGACAGGGGCGAAATAAAGAGACCCAGTACTTC

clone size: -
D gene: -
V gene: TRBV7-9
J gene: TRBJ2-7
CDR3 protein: CASSLKDGYEQYF
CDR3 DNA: TGTGCCAGCAGCTTAAAGGACGGATACGAGCAGTACTTC

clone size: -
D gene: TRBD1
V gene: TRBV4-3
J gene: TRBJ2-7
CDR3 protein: CASSQDRGTGGHEQYF
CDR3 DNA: TGCGCCAGCAGCCAAGATAGAGGGACAGGGGGCCACGAGCAGTACTTC

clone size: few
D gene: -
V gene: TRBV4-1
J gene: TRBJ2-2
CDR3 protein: CASSQAGGRTGELFF
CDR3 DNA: TGCGCCAGCAGCCAAGCGGGGGGCCGAACCGGGGAGCTGTTTTTT

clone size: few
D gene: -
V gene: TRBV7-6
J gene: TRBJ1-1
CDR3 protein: CASSLGDWRTEAFF
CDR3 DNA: TGTGCCAGCAGCTTGGGGGATTGGCGCACTGAAGCTTTCTTT

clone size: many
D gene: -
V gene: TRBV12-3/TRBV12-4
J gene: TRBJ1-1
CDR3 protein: CASRRDHFYREHQHLNTEAFF
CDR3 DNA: TGTGCCAGCAGAAGGGACCATTTTTACAGGGAGCACCAGCACTTGAACACTGAAGCTTTCTTT

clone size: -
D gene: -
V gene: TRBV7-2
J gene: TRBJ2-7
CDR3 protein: CASSFPGAYEQYF
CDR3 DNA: TGTGCCAGCAGCTTTCCAGGGGCCTACGAGCAGTACTTC

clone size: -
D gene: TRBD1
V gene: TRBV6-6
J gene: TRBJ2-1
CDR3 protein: CASRQGFSYNEQFF
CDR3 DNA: TGTGCCAGCCGACAGGGGTTCTCCTACAATGAGCAGTTCTTC

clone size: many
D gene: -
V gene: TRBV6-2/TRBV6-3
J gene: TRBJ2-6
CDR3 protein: CASSHNSGANVLTF
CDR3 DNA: TGTGCCAGCAGCCACAACTCTGGGGCCAACGTCCTGACTTTC

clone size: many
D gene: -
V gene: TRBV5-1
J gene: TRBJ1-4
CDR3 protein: CASSREDEKLFF
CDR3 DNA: TGCGCCAGCAGCAGGGAAGATGAAAAACTGTTTTTT

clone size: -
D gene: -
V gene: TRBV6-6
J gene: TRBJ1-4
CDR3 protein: CASSPGTNEKLFF
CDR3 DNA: TGTGCCAGCAGTCCAGGGACTAATGAAAAACTGTTTTTT

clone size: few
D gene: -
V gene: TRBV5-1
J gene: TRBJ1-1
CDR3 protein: CASSLSGARNTEAFF
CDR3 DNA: TGCGCCAGCAGCTTGTCCGGGGCTAGGAACACTGAAGCTTTCTTT

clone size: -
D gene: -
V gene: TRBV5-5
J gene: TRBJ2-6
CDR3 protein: CASRSTSGANVLTF
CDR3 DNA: TGTGCCAGCCGAAGTACCTCTGGGGCCAACGTCCTGACTTTC

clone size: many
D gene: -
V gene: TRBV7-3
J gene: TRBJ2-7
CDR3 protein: CASSPYPSSYEQYF
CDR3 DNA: TGTGCCAGCAGCCCTTACCCCAGCTCCTACGAGCAGTACTTC

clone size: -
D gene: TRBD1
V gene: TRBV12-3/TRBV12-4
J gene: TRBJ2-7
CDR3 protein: CASSFGQGASYEQYF
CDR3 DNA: TGTGCCAGCAGTTTCGGACAGGGTGCATCCTACGAGCAGTACTTC